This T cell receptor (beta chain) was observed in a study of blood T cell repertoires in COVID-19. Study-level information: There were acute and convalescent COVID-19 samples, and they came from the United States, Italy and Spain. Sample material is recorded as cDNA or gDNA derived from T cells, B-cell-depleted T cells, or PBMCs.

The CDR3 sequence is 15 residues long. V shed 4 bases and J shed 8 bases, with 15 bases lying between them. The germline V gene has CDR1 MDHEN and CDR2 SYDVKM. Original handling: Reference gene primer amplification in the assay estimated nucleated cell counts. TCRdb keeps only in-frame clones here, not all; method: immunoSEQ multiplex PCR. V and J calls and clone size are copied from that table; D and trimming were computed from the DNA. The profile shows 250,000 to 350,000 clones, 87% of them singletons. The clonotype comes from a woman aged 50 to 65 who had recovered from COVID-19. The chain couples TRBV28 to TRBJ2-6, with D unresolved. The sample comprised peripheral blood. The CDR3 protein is CASSSAGRNTNVLTF. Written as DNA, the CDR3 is TGTGCCAGCAGTTCGGCAGGAAGAAACACCAACGTCCTGACTTTC.